This T cell receptor (beta chain) stems from a study of CD8 T cells in ankylosing spondylitis. Each CDR3 protein gets one entry after TCRdb re-called the 5' RACE reads with MiXCR. The sample has fewer than 250,000 distinct CDR3 sequences, more than 9% seen once. This clonotype has at least ten counts. The CDR3 extends over 14 amino acids. V gave up 7 bases and J gave up 3 bases, with 16 bases separating them. Germline V gene data show CDR1 as SGHAT and CDR2 as FQNNGV. Sequencing used blood, either unsorted or a sorted T cell fraction (not recorded which). This chain links TRBV11-2 with TRBJ2-7; possible D gene TRBD1, 5 bases. The sequence was obtained from a male donor with ankylosing spondylitis or in good health (not recorded which). CDR3 DNA sequence: TGTGCCAGCACTCCACCGGACACAAACTACGAGCAGTACTTC. Its protein is CASTPPDTNYEQYF.